A single T cell receptor (beta chain) is shown here with its context. This sample is part of a study of blood T cell repertoires in COVID-19. Study processing details: Nucleated cell number was recorded as an estimate derived from reference gene primer amplification. Some clones are missing from TCRdb's copy, which holds only in-frame ones; the method was immunoSEQ multiplex PCR. V and J calls and clone size come straight from that table; D and trimming were deduced from the DNA. Of a few hundred thousand clones listed, roughly nine tenths are singletons. V dropped 3 bases and J dropped 6 bases, with 21 bases sitting between them. The CDR3 extends over 15 amino acids. CDR1 and CDR2 from the germline V gene are GTSNPN and SVGIG (reference sequence).

The sequence was obtained from a woman aged 40 to 50 who had been exposed to COVID-19. The J gene is TRBJ2-7, the V gene TRBV30, with TRBD2 as a possible D gene (5 bases). The sample comprised PBMCs or T cells enriched from blood (not recorded which). CDR3 amino acids: CAWSSTPKTAGEQYF. In DNA form, the CDR3 reads TGTGCCTGGAGCTCCACCCCTAAAACCGCGGGCGAGCAGTACTTC.